These 20 T cell receptor beta chains were all obtained from the same sample, sequenced in a study of monozygotic twins with inflammatory bowel disease (dated by TCRdb to 2018 to 2020). The method behind the library was 5' RACE. Sequencing was performed on an Illumina HiSeq 2500. The reads, reprocessed by TCRdb, yield one row per CDR3 protein sequence and no DNA. The sample table records hundreds of thousands of distinct CDR3 sequences. The top ten clones comprise 2% to 3% of the sample. Material for sequencing was blood. The receptors were sampled from a human donor with ulcerative colitis or Crohn's disease, or a healthy co-twin of an affected twin (not recorded which).

The chain recombines TRBV9 with TRBJ2-7. The germline V gene encodes CDR1 SGDLS and CDR2 YYNGEE. The CDR3 consists of 15 residues. This chain's CDR3 is CASSVASGSPYEQYF.

The chain recombines TRBV7-3 with TRBJ2-7; lacking DNA, the TRBD1 call made by TCRdb goes unchecked. The germline V gene encodes CDR1 SGHTA and CDR2 FQGTGA. CDR3 size: 14 residues. This CDR3 is CASSWAGALNEQYF.

The rearrangement links TRBV12-3 or TRBV12-4 to TRBJ1-2. The CDR3 totals 12 residues. CDR3: CASKPGLYGYTF.

The V gene is TRBV6-1, the J gene TRBJ2-2; with no DNA, the TCRdb D assignment of TRBD1 cannot be verified. The CDR3 loop spans 12 amino acids. The germline V gene encodes CDR1 MNHNS and CDR2 SASEGT. This CDR3 is CASIWRGGELFF.

CDR3 residues: CASSPGTHNYEQYF. This chain uses TRBV28 with TRBJ2-7; the TCRdb D gene call, TRBD1, has no DNA to confirm it. CDR3 length: 14 amino acids. Germline CDR1 reads MDHEN; CDR2 reads SYDVKM.

This rearrangement joins TRBV7-8 to TRBJ2-1; checking the TCRdb D call of TRBD1 is not possible without DNA. The V gene's germline CDR1 is SGHVS and CDR2 FQNEAQ. This CDR3 has 15 amino acids. CDR3 sequence reads: CASRLSGRGVDEQFF.

This chain uses TRBV11-2 with TRBJ2-5; TCRdb outputs TRBD2, but without DNA this stays unchecked. The CDR3 covers 14 residues. Germline V gene lookup returns CDR1 SGHAT and CDR2 FQNNGV. CDR3: CASSLAVRPLTQYF. The variable domain in full, with the rest retrieved from reference TRBV11-2 and TRBJ2-5, is EAGVAQSPRYKIIEKRQSVAFWCNPISGHATLYWYQQILGQGPKLLIQFQNNGVVDDSQLPKDRFSAERLKGVDSTLKIQPAKLEDSAVYLCASSLAVRPLTQYFGPGTRLLVL.

V and J are TRBV20-1 and TRBJ2-2; with no DNA, the TCRdb D assignment of TRBD1 cannot be verified. The CDR3 spans 14 residues. The germline V gene encodes CDR1 DFQATT and CDR2 SNEGSKA (reference sequence). CDR3 region: CSAGRGQNTGELFF.

CDR3 amino acids: CASSGDLGADEQFF. The gene calls are TRBV9 and TRBJ2-1; TCRdb selects TRBD1, and the lack of DNA leaves this call unchecked. This CDR3 spans 14 amino acids. Germline lookup yields CDR1 SGDLS and CDR2 YYNGEE.

V is TRBV28 and J is TRBJ2-7; TCRdb selects TRBD1, and the lack of DNA leaves this call unchecked. CDR3 length equals 16 residues. Germline assignment: CDR1 MDHEN and CDR2 SYDVKM. CDR3: CASSTKGTGVLYEQYF.

The chain recombines TRBV12-3 or TRBV12-4 with TRBJ2-2; no DNA is available, so the TRBD1 call from TCRdb remains unchecked. There are 14 residues in the CDR3. CDR3: CASSFGGDTGELFF.

This chain joins TRBV20-1 and TRBJ2-7. The CDR3 is made up of 12 amino acids. Per the germline V gene, CDR1 is DFQATT and CDR2 is SNEGSKA (reference sequence). The chain's CDR3 is CSARVGGREQYF.

V gene TRBV11-2 combines with J gene TRBJ2-6; absent DNA, TCRdb's TRBD2 call cannot be checked. CDR1 and CDR2 from the germline V gene are SGHAT and FQNNGV. This CDR3 has 19 residues. The CDR3 is CASSSRNLAGVQGANVLTF.

The chain has TRBV25-1 and TRBJ2-1; the D call of TRBD1 rests on TCRdb alone, since no DNA is present to check it. Germline lookup yields CDR1 MGHDK and CDR2 SYGVNS. This CDR3 has 16 residues. Here the CDR3 reads CASSEGGRGNYNEQFF.

The rearrangement links TRBV20-1 to TRBJ1-5; TCRdb returns TRBD1, unconfirmable since there is no DNA. The germline V gene has CDR1 DFQATT and CDR2 SNEGSKA (reference sequence). The CDR3 covers 13 residues. The CDR3 region is CSAPRGGNQPQHF.

The chain joins TRBV12-3 or TRBV12-4 to TRBJ1-1; TCRdb outputs TRBD1, but without DNA this stays unchecked. CDR3 size: 14 residues. The CDR3 is CASSPGQPWAEAFF.

The chain links TRBV7-2 to TRBJ2-7; TCRdb selects TRBD2, and the lack of DNA leaves this call unchecked. CDR3 length: 13 residues. CDR1 is SGHTA and CDR2 is FQGNSA in the germline V gene. The CDR3 is CASSFLAETEQYF.

The chain joins TRBV11-3 to TRBJ2-1; TCRdb calls TRBD2, which cannot be checked without DNA. The CDR3 has 15 amino acids. Germline CDR1 is SGHNT and CDR2 is YENEEA. CDR3 loop: CASSLDQTTYNEQFF. The entire variable domain, with the rest obtained from reference TRBV11-3 and TRBJ2-1, is as follows: EAGVVQSPRYKIIEKKQPVAFWCNPISGHNTLYWYLQNLGQGPELLIRYENEEAVDDSQLPKDRFSAERLKGVDSTLKIQPAELGDSAVYLCASSLDQTTYNEQFFGPGTRLTVL.

The chain uses TRBV30 and TRBJ2-5; TCRdb's D gene call, TRBD1, goes unchecked for lack of DNA. Per germline, CDR1 GTSNPN and CDR2 SVGIG (reference sequence). The CDR3 has 14 amino acids. The CDR3 loop is CAWSQGKIQETQYF.

The V call is TRBV7-2, the J call TRBJ2-1. The CDR3 runs to 14 residues. In germline, CDR1 is SGHTA, CDR2 FQGNSA. The chain's CDR3 is CASSLGRPYNEQFF.